The source of this T cell receptor (beta chain) is a study of identifying expanded T cells in peripheral blood. Study results and caveats: Clone count variance between roughly two-week samples rose with total template count. About 1.3 clones differed between technical replicates, versus about 15 and 19 over time.

Assay used: immunoSEQ multiplex PCR; TCRdb lists only in-frame clones, some missing. The sample has about 100,000 clones; 87% are singletons. In regard to this clone: Its antigen is not known.

The CDR3 is 16 amino acids. This sequence joins TRBV21-1 and TRBJ2-5; the table's D call, TRBD1, was not checked against the DNA. TRBV21-1 corresponds to a pseudogene. This receptor was taken from a person aged 18-69 years in good health. Sequenced: blood. The CDR3 DNA reads as TGTGCCAGCAACCTAAGGCAAAGGGGGCTCTGGGAGACCCAGTACTTC. As protein: CASNLRQRGLWETQYF.